Each of the 21 T cell receptor beta chains below was sequenced from the same sample in a study of human T cells and chemical hapten exposure (dated by TCRdb to the early 2020s). Library creation used RACE. TCRdb records NextSeq 500 as the sequencer. TCRdb took the public reads, trimmed them with fastp at Q25, ran MiXCR for clone calling and kept in-frame beta chains. Each CDR3 protein appears once, grouped with its most common genes and DNA. The sample data list some 110,000 distinct CDR3 sequences, and roughly a third of these were observed just once. In total, the top ten clones hold 2.5% to 3.5% of the sample. Per the publication, the time point label means: patch test 3, about 24 weeks after DPC sensitization. The treatment or condition label on this specimen signifies: therapeutic diphenylcyclopropenone sensitization with weekly scalp DPC. The sequences come from whole blood, collected in connection with sensitization to the hapten diphenylcyclopropenone (DPC). These receptors came from a middle-aged man with alopecia areata. Some clones in this sample may be carry-over from other donors' samples.

This rearrangement joins TRBV29-1 to TRBJ2-4; D call uncertain. The CDR3 runs to 14 residues. Germline V gene sequence: CDR1 SQVTM, CDR2 ANQGSEA. Trimming pared 4 bases from V and 3 bases from J, leaving 13 bases between. The CDR3, as DNA: TGCAGCGTTGGGCACCAGGAATTCAAAAACATTCAGTACTTC. Translated: CSVGHQEFKNIQYF.

CDR3: CASSFLGTRSTDTQYF. In DNA, the CDR3 is TGTGCCAGCAGTTTTCTGGGTACGCGGAGCACAGATACGCAGTATTTT. The gene calls are TRBV7-2 and TRBJ2-3; no clear D. The CDR3 spans 16 residues. Trimming took off 6 bases at V and 0 bases at J, with 16 bases between the two ends. CDR1 SGHTA and CDR2 FQGNSA come from the germline V gene.

V is TRBV10-3 and J is TRBJ1-5; D possibly corresponds to TRBD1 (6 bases). The CDR3 is 16 amino acids. Trimming removed 0 bases from V and 0 bases from J, with 9 bases in between. The germline V gene has CDR1 ENHRY and CDR2 SYGVKD. The CDR3 loop reads CAISESDRSSNQPQHF. In DNA, the CDR3 is TGTGCCATCAGTGAGTCAGACAGGAGTAGCAATCAGCCCCAGCATTTT.

This chain joins TRBV6-2 or TRBV6-3 and TRBJ1-2; D unresolved. Trimming cost V 1 base and J 0 bases, with 9 bases left between them. This CDR3 is built from 15 residues. Germline assignment: CDR1 MNHEY and CDR2 SVGEGT. CDR3 loop: CASSYYGRSNYGYTF. The CDR3 region has the DNA TGTGCCAGCAGTTACTACGGCAGATCTAACTATGGCTACACCTTC.

This clonotype came up a few times. The chain joins TRBV28 to TRBJ2-3; 11 bases line up with TRBD2. Germline assignment: CDR1 MDHEN and CDR2 SYDVKM. The trim removed 5 bases at V and 2 bases at J, leaving 15 bases unmatched. The CDR3 has 19 residues. The CDR3 region is CASSPGPFLAGGTTDTQYF. In DNA, the CDR3 is TGTGCCAGCAGTCCGGGCCCCTTCCTAGCGGGAGGTACCACAGATACGCAGTATTTT.

This clonotype was found a few times. V gene TRBV20-1 combines with J gene TRBJ1-2; no reliable D call. Per germline, CDR1 DFQATT and CDR2 SNEGSKA (reference sequence). This CDR3 has 15 residues. Trimming took off 0 bases at V and 0 bases at J, with 11 bases between the two ends. In DNA form, the CDR3 reads TGCAGTGCTAGAGATCTGGCAGAGTCTAACTATGGCTACACCTTC. As protein: CSARDLAESNYGYTF.

The chain combines TRBV6-5 with TRBJ2-7, with TRBD1 matching over 8 bases. CDR1 is MNHEY and CDR2 is SVGAGI in the germline V gene. This CDR3 is built from 14 residues. Trimming cost V 6 bases and J 13 bases; bases outside gene matches: 17. The CDR3 is CASRKSPGTGGIYF. Written as DNA, the CDR3 is TGTGCCAGCAGAAAGTCCCCCGGGACAGGTGGCATATACTTC.

This clonotype was counted between two and nine times. This sequence joins TRBV7-8 and TRBJ1-1; the match to TRBD1 covers 9 bases. CDR1 is SGHVS, CDR2 FQNEAQ, per germline. The CDR3 length is 14 residues. The trim removed 2 bases at V and 8 bases at J, leaving 6 bases unmatched. CDR3 nucleotide sequence: TGTGCCAGCAGCTTAAAGGTGGACAGGGGAGAAGCTTTCTTT. It yields the protein CASSLKVDRGEAFF.

The V call is TRBV5-6, the J call TRBJ2-3; D not resolved. There are 15 residues in the CDR3. Germline V gives CDR1 SGHDT, CDR2 YYEEEE. V was cut by 0 bases and J by 4 bases, with 12 bases left in between. CDR3 region: CASSLEGSGPDTQYF. CDR3 in DNA: TGTGCCAGCAGCTTGGAAGGTTCCGGCCCAGATACGCAGTATTTT.

This chain uses TRBV30 with TRBJ2-1, with D perhaps TRBD1 (6 bases). Germline CDR1 GTSNPN, CDR2 SVGIG (reference sequence). With 3 bases removed from V and 3 bases from J, the gap between germline ends came to 15 bases. The CDR3 is 15 amino acids. The CDR3 nucleotides are TGTGCCTGGAGGGTTACAGGGTTCGGCTACAATGAGCAGTTCTTC. Residues: CAWRVTGFGYNEQFF.

The chain employs TRBV30 and TRBJ1-2, with D tentatively TRBD1 (5 bases). The CDR3 sequence is 13 residues long. Germline V gene data show CDR1 as GTSNPN and CDR2 as SVGIG (reference sequence). V was cut by 3 bases and J by 4 bases, with 12 bases left in between. The CDR3 here is CAWSMGRFYGYTF. CDR3 DNA: TGTGCCTGGAGCATGGGGCGGTTCTATGGCTACACCTTC.

This clonotype came up a few times. The chain uses TRBV5-5 and TRBJ2-7; D unresolved. Trimming shortened V by 0 bases and J by 2 bases, and 6 bases separated the two germline ends. Germline CDR1 SGHKS, CDR2 YYEKEE (reference sequence). CDR3 size: 13 residues. CDR3 sequence (DNA): TGTGCCAGCAGCTTGGGCGTAGCCTACGAGCAGTACGTC. Encoded protein: CASSLGVAYEQYV.

In its sample, this clonotype was seen a few times. The V gene is TRBV6-5, the J gene TRBJ2-7; weak D call: TRBD2 (6 bases). The germline V and J ends were trimmed by 0 bases and 7 bases, with 16 bases remaining between them. Germline CDR1 and CDR2: MNHEY and SVGAGI. CDR3 size: 15 residues. CDR3 protein: CASSYSIGGPGEQYF. CDR3 sequence (DNA): TGTGCCAGCAGTTACTCGATCGGAGGGCCGGGAGAGCAGTACTTC.

The sample holds a few counts of this clonotype. The chain is built from TRBV11-3 and TRBJ2-1, with 7 positions matching TRBD1. This CDR3 spans 18 amino acids. Germline V gene sequence: CDR1 SGHNT, CDR2 YENEEA. Trimming took 0 bases from V and 8 from J; bases not matched to a gene: 16. Here the CDR3 reads CASSLDQNRGPSVDEQFF. In nucleotides, the CDR3 is TGTGCCAGCAGCTTAGATCAGAACAGGGGCCCTTCGGTAGATGAGCAGTTCTTC.

This clonotype showed up just a few times. V usage is TRBV7-2 and J usage is TRBJ2-7; no firm D call. The CDR3 is 12 residues long. Germline V CDR1 and CDR2: SGHTA, FQGNSA. V shed 4 bases and J shed 5 bases, with 9 bases lying between them. This CDR3 reads CASSSKGNEQYF. DNA for the CDR3: TGTGCCAGCAGCTCCAAAGGGAACGAGCAGTACTTC.

The chain is built from TRBV21-1 and TRBJ1-1. TRBV21-1 is a known pseudogene. The CDR3 sequence is 10 residues long. The CDR3 bases are TGTGCCAGCCCATTTCTAGAAGCTTTCTTT. Residues: CASPFLEAFF.

The chain employs TRBV20-1 and TRBJ2-1, with 13 positions matching TRBD2. The CDR3 length is 15 residues. CDR1 and CDR2 (germline): DFQATT, SNEGSKA (reference sequence). V shed 5 bases and J 9 bases; nucleotides not matched to a gene: 10. The CDR3 is CSAGRTSGRNTEQFF. For the CDR3, the DNA is TGCAGTGCTGGACGGACTAGCGGGAGAAACACTGAGCAGTTCTTC.

This clonotype was counted only a few times. The gene calls are TRBV20-1 and TRBJ2-7; 11 positions agree with TRBD2. After removal of 3 bases from V and 5 bases from J, the junction contained 12 bases not matched to a gene. There are 16 residues in the CDR3. Germline values: CDR1 DFQATT, CDR2 SNEGSKA (reference sequence). CDR3 nucleotide sequence: TGCAGTGCTAGGACCGGGACTAGCGGATCACTAAACGAGCAGTACTTC. Protein product: CSARTGTSGSLNEQYF.

In its sample, this clonotype was seen a few times. This chain connects TRBV20-1 to TRBJ2-3; perhaps TRBD1 as D (6 bases). The CDR3 consists of 12 residues. V lost 7 bases, J lost 3 bases, and 11 bases lay in between. The germline gives CDR1 DFQATT, CDR2 SNEGSKA (reference sequence). In DNA, the CDR3 is TGCAGTGTCGCTACAGGGACAGATACGCAGTATTTT. It codes for CSVATGTDTQYF.

The sample holds one count of this clonotype. The J gene is TRBJ2-1, the V gene TRBV7-9; D remains ambiguous. Germline V CDR1 and CDR2: SEHNR, FQNEAQ (reference sequence). Trimming removed 5 bases from V and 7 bases from J, with 9 bases in between. This CDR3 has 12 residues. The CDR3 DNA reads as TGTGCCAGCAGCCCCGACCGAAATGAGCAGTTCTTC. It codes for CASSPDRNEQFF. Using reference TRBV7-9 and TRBJ2-1 for the parts outside the CDR3, the full variable domain is DTGVSQNPRHKITKRGQNVTFRCDPISEHNRLYWYRQTLGQGPEFLTYFQNEAQLEKSRLLSDRFSAERPKGSFSTLEIQRTEQGDSAMYLCASSPDRNEQFFGPGTRLTVL.

In its sample, this clonotype was seen a few times. CDR3 nucleotide sequence: TGTGCCAGCAGTTACTCATTCACAGATACGCAGTATTTT. Encoded protein: CASSYSFTDTQYF. V gene TRBV6-5 combines with J gene TRBJ2-3; D not resolved. Germline-derived CDR1 and CDR2 are MNHEY and SVGAGI. V dropped 0 bases and J dropped 2 bases, with 3 bases sitting between them. This CDR3 has 13 amino acids.